Listed here are 32 T cell receptor beta chains from one sample, sequenced in a study of blood T cell repertoires in COVID-19. Profiling relied on immunoSEQ multiplex PCR, and the TCRdb table lists in-frame clones only, not all of them. This repertoire shows 300,000 to 400,000 clones, over 75% found once; its top ten account for approximately 4%. Sequenced input: peripheral blood. These receptors were collected from a woman in her forties or fifties with active or convalescent COVID-19.

The chain has TRBV29-1 and TRBJ2-7; 8 nucleotides agree with TRBD1. Per the germline V gene, CDR1 is SQVTM and CDR2 is ANQGSEA. After removal of 4 bases from V and 2 bases from J, the junction contained 10 bases not matched to a gene. The CDR3 has 15 amino acids. CDR3 coding DNA: TGCAGCGTTGCGACCTCACCGGGACAGGCCTACGAGCAGTACTTC. Its translation is CSVATSPGQAYEQYF.

This chain connects TRBV28 to TRBJ1-5; maybe TRBD1 (5 bases). V lost 3 bases and J 2 bases, leaving 8 bases between the germline ends. Germline CDR1 reads MDHEN; CDR2 reads SYDVKM. The CDR3 contains 14 residues. CDR3 region: CASSFGRGNQPQHF. The CDR3 bases are TGTGCCAGCAGTTTTGGCAGGGGCAATCAGCCCCAGCATTTT.

The V and J genes are TRBV30 and TRBJ1-2, with a possible D match to TRBD1 (6 bases). The V end lost 0 bases, the J end lost 8 bases, and 16 bases lay between the germline ends. CDR1 is GTSNPN and CDR2 is SVGIG in the germline V gene (reference sequence). The CDR3 covers 14 residues. The DNA of the CDR3 is TGTGCCTGGAGTGTAGGGGGGGCCTCATGGGGCTACACCTTC. This encodes CAWSVGGASWGYTF.

V gene TRBV2 combines with J gene TRBJ1-2, with D possibly TRBD1 on 6 matching bases. Trimming took 1 base from V and 0 from J, leaving 18 bases between them. The CDR3 consists of 18 residues. Germline CDR1 and CDR2: SNHLY and FYNNEI. Written as DNA, the CDR3 is TGTGCCAGCAGTGAAGGTGTAAACAGGGCCCCTACTAACTATGGCTACACCTTC. Residues: CASSEGVNRAPTNYGYTF.

Note on this clone: One junction end disagrees with the germline gene, perhaps due to a read error. V usage is TRBV19 and J usage is TRBJ1-1; D is possibly TRBD1 (5 bases). This CDR3 is built from 14 residues. Germline lookup yields CDR1 LNHDA and CDR2 SQIVND (reference sequence). DNA of the CDR3: TGTGCCAGTAGGCTCGCAGGGTTGAAAACTGAAGCTTTCTTT. The encoded protein is CASRLAGLKTEAFF.

The V and J genes are TRBV7-2 and TRBJ2-5; the D gene is possibly TRBD2 (5 bases). This CDR3 has 13 amino acids. Germline V gene lookup returns CDR1 SGHTA and CDR2 FQGNSA. Trimming took off 6 bases at V and 2 bases at J, with 10 bases between the two ends. The CDR3 DNA reads as TGTGCCAGCAGAGAGGACTGGCAAGAGACCCAGTACTTC. Amino acids: CASREDWQETQYF.

This clone was seen once. The V gene is TRBV18, the J gene TRBJ1-6; TRBD1 matches 8 bases. V lost 6 bases and J lost 10; bases outside the gene matches: 11. This CDR3 region has 15 residues. Germline CDR1 and CDR2: KGHSH and LQKENI. The CDR3: CASSEQGALRSPLHF. In DNA form, the CDR3 reads TGTGCCAGCTCGGAGCAGGGGGCACTTAGGTCACCCCTCCACTTT.

This clone was found once. V and J are TRBV29-1 and TRBJ2-7; 7 bases agree with TRBD1. The CDR3 is 14 amino acids. Germline loops: CDR1 SQVTM, CDR2 ANQGSEA. The V segment lost 1 base and the J segment 3 bases; nucleotides outside the gene matches: 6. DNA of the CDR3: TGCAGCGTTGAAGGCACCGGGACAGTCTACGAGCAGTACTTC. As protein: CSVEGTGTVYEQYF.

The chain has TRBV6-5 and TRBJ2-7; 10 bases agree with TRBD1. CDR3 length: 13 residues. J was trimmed by 6 bases and V by 4 bases; bases with no gene match: 3. Germline-derived CDR1 and CDR2 are MNHEY and SVGAGI. The CDR3 spells CASSSRTGGEQYF. CDR3 DNA sequence: TGTGCCAGCAGTTCGCGGACAGGGGGCGAGCAGTACTTC.

The chain links TRBV4-1 to TRBJ1-1, with D uncertain. CDR3 size: 15 residues. Trimming pared 1 base from V and 6 bases from J, leaving 15 bases between. Germline V gives CDR1 MGHRA, CDR2 YSYEKL. In DNA form, the CDR3 reads TGCGCCAGCAGCCAAGTGGAGGCAGGCCAACCTGAAGCTTTCTTT. Translated: CASSQVEAGQPEAFF.

The chain has TRBV10-3 and TRBJ2-1; 7 bases match TRBD2. V shed 4 bases, J shed 0 bases, and the junction held 6 bases outside the gene matches. Germline CDR1 reads ENHRY; CDR2 reads SYGVKD. The CDR3 covers 16 residues. CDR3 sequence: CAISASGGSSYNEQFF. Written as DNA, the CDR3 is TGTGCCATCAGTGCATCGGGGGGAAGCTCCTACAATGAGCAGTTCTTC.

The J gene is TRBJ2-7, the V gene TRBV4-3; TRBD2 matches at 8 bases. Unmatched junction bases numbered 13, after V lost 0 bases and J lost 0 bases. This CDR3 has 19 amino acids. Germline values: CDR1 LGHNA, CDR2 YSLEER. The CDR3 here is CASSQDRENSGTISYEQYF. The CDR3 DNA sequence: TGCGCCAGCAGCCAAGATCGGGAAAATAGCGGGACGATCTCCTACGAGCAGTACTTC.

The J gene is TRBJ1-2, the V gene TRBV18; D possibly corresponds to TRBD1 (5 bases). The CDR3 runs 17 residues. CDR1 is KGHSH and CDR2 is LQKENI in the germline V gene. V was pared by 2 bases and J by 0 bases, with 16 bases between. CDR3 sequence: CASSPIAGPTTNYGYTF. The CDR3 DNA sequence: TGTGCCAGCTCACCAATCGCAGGGCCAACAACTAACTATGGCTACACCTTC.

V gene TRBV18 combines with J gene TRBJ2-1; 8 bases match TRBD1. The junction had 8 bases not matched to a gene; V was cut back by 3 bases and J by 7 bases. Per the germline V gene, CDR1 is KGHSH and CDR2 is LQKENI. The CDR3 sequence is 15 residues long. CDR3 coding DNA: TGTGCCAGCTCACCTCCGGGACAGGCCTGGAATGAGCAGTTCTTC. Translation: CASSPPGQAWNEQFF.

V gene TRBV19 combines with J gene TRBJ2-7; no firm D call. Trimming left V 3 bases short and J 0 bases short, with 12 bases between. The CDR3 length is 15 residues. Germline CDR1 reads LNHDA; CDR2 reads SQIVND (reference sequence). This CDR3 is CASSIGYRVSYEQYF. The CDR3 DNA follows: TGTGCCAGTAGTATTGGGTACAGAGTCTCCTACGAGCAGTACTTC.

The chain recombines TRBV28 with TRBJ2-5; 8 nucleotides agree with TRBD2. V was clipped by 7 bases and J by 4 bases; unmatched bases: 11. Germline lookup yields CDR1 MDHEN and CDR2 SYDVKM. The CDR3 sequence is 15 residues long. The chain's CDR3 is CASNERAGGRETQYF. Here the CDR3 DNA reads TGTGCCAGCAATGAGAGGGCGGGAGGAAGAGAGACCCAGTACTTC.

This rearrangement joins TRBV28 to TRBJ1-1; D is uncertain. CDR3 length: 12 residues. From germline, CDR1 is MDHEN and CDR2 SYDVKM. Trimming left V 7 bases short and J 5 bases short, with 11 bases between. In DNA form, the CDR3 reads TGTGCCAGCACTACGGGGTATACTGAAGCTTTCTTT. Its protein is CASTTGYTEAFF.

This clone came up once. This chain connects TRBV4-1 to TRBJ1-6, with 10 bases matching TRBD1. CDR3 length: 16 amino acids. Germline V gene data show CDR1 as MGHRA and CDR2 as YSYEKL. The V gene end was trimmed by 0 bases and the J gene end by 9 bases; junction bases not matched to a gene: 5. The CDR3 loop reads CASSQEPGQGGSPLHF. The DNA for the CDR3 is TGCGCCAGCAGCCAAGAGCCCGGACAGGGGGGTTCACCCCTCCACTTT.

This clone was counted once. This chain connects TRBV27 to TRBJ2-2; 9 nucleotides match TRBD2. The ends lost 2 bases at V and 7 bases at J; junction bases unmatched: 8. CDR1 is MNHEY, CDR2 SMNVEV, per germline (reference sequence). The CDR3 is 16 amino acids. The CDR3 DNA follows: TGTGCCAGCAGTTTAGGGGCGGGAGGGCCTCTCGGGGAGCTGTTTTTT. Amino acid sequence: CASSLGAGGPLGELFF.

The chain joins TRBV4-1 to TRBJ1-5; no definite D call. This CDR3 has 14 amino acids. Deletions cut 2 bases from V and 6 bases from J, with 11 bases between. Looked up from germline, CDR1 is MGHRA and CDR2 is YSYEKL. The CDR3 coding sequence is TGCGCCAGCAGCCAACTAAATGCCTTTCAGCCCCAGCATTTT. It is translated as CASSQLNAFQPQHF.

The chain combines TRBV5-1 with TRBJ2-7, with 8 bases aligning to TRBD2. Trimming cost V 3 bases and J 0 bases; bases outside gene matches: 5. In germline, CDR1 is SGHRS, CDR2 YFSETQ. The CDR3 covers 15 residues. Here the CDR3 reads CASSSGGASSYEQYF. In DNA form, the CDR3 reads TGCGCCAGCAGCTCCGGGGGGGCGAGCTCCTACGAGCAGTACTTC.

V gene TRBV7-8 combines with J gene TRBJ2-7, with D perhaps matching TRBD1 (6 bases). V was trimmed by 8 bases and J by 6 bases, leaving 17 bases between them. The CDR3 covers 13 residues. The germline CDR1 and CDR2 sequences are SGHVS and FQNEAQ. The CDR3 protein is CASQGPTLGEQYF. DNA for the CDR3: TGTGCCAGCCAGGGGCCCACGCTGGGCGAGCAGTACTTC.

V and J are TRBV7-6 and TRBJ2-5; 7 nucleotides line up with TRBD2. With 5 bases clipped from V and 4 bases from J, the junction kept 10 bases outside the gene matches. This CDR3 spans 15 amino acids. Germline V gene lookup returns CDR1 SGHVS and CDR2 FNYEAQ. DNA of the CDR3: TGTGCCAGCAGCCGCGAAGGACTAGTCACAGAGACCCAGTACTTC. It specifies CASSREGLVTETQYF.

This rearrangement joins TRBV4-1 to TRBJ2-2; 11 bases are a match to TRBD2. The CDR3 has 16 amino acids. Germline loops: CDR1 MGHRA, CDR2 YSYEKL. V trimming: 0 bases; J trimming: 6 bases; junction bases outside the gene matches: 3. Here the CDR3 DNA reads TGCGCCAGCAGCCAAGAGGGGACTAGCGGTCCCGGGGAGCTGTTTTTT. This translates into CASSQEGTSGPGELFF.

This chain connects TRBV27 to TRBJ1-2; 8 bases agree with TRBD1. Germline values: CDR1 MNHEY, CDR2 SMNVEV (reference sequence). V lost 7 bases to trimming and J lost 8 bases; unmatched junction nucleotides: 12. The CDR3 consists of 14 residues. CDR3 sequence: CASTDGTGGFGYTF. In nucleotides, the CDR3 is TGTGCCAGCACCGACGGTACAGGGGGGTTCGGCTACACCTTC.

The gene calls are TRBV6-2 or TRBV6-3 and TRBJ2-7, with 9 nucleotides matching TRBD2. CDR1 is MNHEY, CDR2 SVGEGT, per germline. V was clipped by 5 bases and J by 3 bases; unmatched bases: 2. The CDR3 sequence is 13 residues long. The CDR3 loop reads CASSVSGSYEQYF. The CDR3 DNA reads TGTGCCAGCAGTGTTAGCGGGAGCTACGAGCAGTACTTC.

V usage is TRBV28 and J usage is TRBJ1-3; D is perhaps TRBD1 (6 bases). V shed 7 bases and J shed 2 bases, with 12 bases lying between them. The CDR3 covers 14 residues. CDR1 and CDR2 (germline): MDHEN, SYDVKM. The CDR3 DNA reads as TGTGCCAGCACCTTAGGGGGTACTGGAAACACCATATATTTT. Encoded protein: CASTLGGTGNTIYF.

V is TRBV6-2 or TRBV6-3 and J is TRBJ1-2; D is perhaps TRBD1 (5 bases). The CDR3 has 14 amino acids. V gave up 2 bases and J gave up 8 bases, with 15 bases separating them. CDR1 MNHEY and CDR2 SVGEGT come from the germline V gene. CDR3 in DNA: TGTGCCAGCAGTTACGGAACAGGACCTGGGGGCTACACCTTC. Translation gives CASSYGTGPGGYTF.

This clone was seen only once. The chain links TRBV11-1 to TRBJ2-1; TRBD2 matches 9 bases. Germline CDR1 and CDR2: SGHAT and FQDESV (reference sequence). The J segment lost 2 bases and the V segment lost 4 bases, leaving 3 bases of the junction unmatched. The CDR3 loop spans 15 amino acids. The DNA of the CDR3 is TGTGCCAGCAGCTATGGCGGGGGGGCCTACAATGAGCAGTTCTTC. This gives the protein CASSYGGGAYNEQFF.

This clone was seen once. For the CDR3, the DNA is TGCAGCGTTGAGATGGGGCAGGGGCTAGCGGGAAATCAAGAGACCCAGTACTTC. This codes for CSVEMGQGLAGNQETQYF. This chain uses TRBV29-1 with TRBJ2-5; 9 bases map to TRBD2. Germline trimming cut 3 bases from V and 2 bases from J; bases unmatched to any gene: 16. In germline, CDR1 is SQVTM, CDR2 ANQGSEA. The CDR3 consists of 18 residues.

The rearrangement links TRBV5-3 to TRBJ1-4; no definite D call. TRBV5-3 is marked as an open reading frame, function uncertain. V shed 3 bases and J shed 0 bases, with 3 bases lying between them. The CDR3 contains 13 residues. CDR3 sequence: CARSSATNEKLFF. The CDR3 coding sequence is TGTGCCAGAAGCTCGGCAACTAATGAAAAACTGTTTTTT.

The V gene is TRBV30, the J gene TRBJ1-3; 7 bases match TRBD1. Per germline, CDR1 GTSNPN and CDR2 SVGIG (reference sequence). The CDR3 runs 15 residues. J lost 2 bases, V lost 0 bases, and 4 bases had no gene match. The CDR3 is CAWSVGQGAGNTIYF. The CDR3 DNA reads as TGTGCCTGGAGTGTGGGCCAGGGGGCTGGAAACACCATATATTTT.